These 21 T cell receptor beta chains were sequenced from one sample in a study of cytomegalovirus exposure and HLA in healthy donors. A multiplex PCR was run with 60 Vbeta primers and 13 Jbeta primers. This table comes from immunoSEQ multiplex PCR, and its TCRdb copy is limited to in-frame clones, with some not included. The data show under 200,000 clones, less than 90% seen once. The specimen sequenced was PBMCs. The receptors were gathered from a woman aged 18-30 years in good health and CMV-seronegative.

CDR3 region: CASSNQGNEQFF. The CDR3 DNA reads as TGTGCCAGTAGTAACCAGGGCAATGAGCAGTTCTTC. The chain is built from TRBV19 and TRBJ2-1, with TRBD1 as a possible D gene (5 bases). CDR3 size: 12 residues. V lost 4 bases to trimming and J lost 6 bases, with 7 bases between them. CDR1 and CDR2 (germline): LNHDA, SQIVND (reference sequence).

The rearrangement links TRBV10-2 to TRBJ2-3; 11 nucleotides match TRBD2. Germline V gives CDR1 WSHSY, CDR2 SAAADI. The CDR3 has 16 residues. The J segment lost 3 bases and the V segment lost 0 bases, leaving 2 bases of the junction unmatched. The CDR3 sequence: CASSESSGGVTDTQYF. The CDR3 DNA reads TGCGCCAGCAGTGAGTCTAGCGGGGGGGTGACAGATACGCAGTATTTT.

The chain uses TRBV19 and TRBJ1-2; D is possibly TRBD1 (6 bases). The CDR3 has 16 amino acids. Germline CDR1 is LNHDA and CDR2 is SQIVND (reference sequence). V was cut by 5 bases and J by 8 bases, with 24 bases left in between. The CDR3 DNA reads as TGTGCCAGTAGTCTCCTCGGTAGTCGGGGGGCGGAAGGCTACACCTTC. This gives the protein CASSLLGSRGAEGYTF. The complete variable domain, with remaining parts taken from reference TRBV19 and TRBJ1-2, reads DGGITQSPKYLFRKEGQNVTLSCEQNLNHDAMYWYRQDPGQGLRLIYYSQIVNDFQKGDIAEGYSVSREKKESFPLTVTSAQKNPTAFYLCASSLLGSRGAEGYTFGSGTRLTVV.

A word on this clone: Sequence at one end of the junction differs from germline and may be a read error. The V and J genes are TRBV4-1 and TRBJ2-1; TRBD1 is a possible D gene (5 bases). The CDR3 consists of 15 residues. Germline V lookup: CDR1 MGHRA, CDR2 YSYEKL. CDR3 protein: CASSQSQGVGNERFF. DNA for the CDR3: TGCGCCAGCAGCCAAAGTCAGGGTGTTGGCAATGAGCGGTTCTTC.

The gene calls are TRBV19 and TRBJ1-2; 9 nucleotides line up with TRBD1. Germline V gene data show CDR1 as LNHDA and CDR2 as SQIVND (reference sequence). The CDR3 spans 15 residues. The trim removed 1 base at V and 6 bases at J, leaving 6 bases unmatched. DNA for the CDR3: TGTGCCAGTAGTATAGGTTTCGGGACAGGGAATGGCTACACCTTC. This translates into CASSIGFGTGNGYTF.

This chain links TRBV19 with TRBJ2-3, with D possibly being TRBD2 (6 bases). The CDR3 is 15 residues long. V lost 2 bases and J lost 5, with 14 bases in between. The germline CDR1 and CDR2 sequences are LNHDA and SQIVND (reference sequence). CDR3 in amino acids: CASSIYGRGEDTQYF. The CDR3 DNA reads TGTGCCAGTAGTATATACGGGAGAGGGGAAGATACGCAGTATTTT. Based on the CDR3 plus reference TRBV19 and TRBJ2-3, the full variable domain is DGGITQSPKYLFRKEGQNVTLSCEQNLNHDAMYWYRQDPGQGLRLIYYSQIVNDFQKGDIAEGYSVSREKKESFPLTVTSAQKNPTAFYLCASSIYGRGEDTQYFGPGTRLTVL.

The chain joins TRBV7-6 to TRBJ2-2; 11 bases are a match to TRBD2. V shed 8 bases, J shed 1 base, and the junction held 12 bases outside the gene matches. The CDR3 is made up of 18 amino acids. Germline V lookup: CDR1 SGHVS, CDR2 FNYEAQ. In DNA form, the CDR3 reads TGTGCCAGCCGCCTCTCCCCCGGGACTAGCGGGAACACCGGGGAGCTGTTTTTT. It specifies CASRLSPGTSGNTGELFF.

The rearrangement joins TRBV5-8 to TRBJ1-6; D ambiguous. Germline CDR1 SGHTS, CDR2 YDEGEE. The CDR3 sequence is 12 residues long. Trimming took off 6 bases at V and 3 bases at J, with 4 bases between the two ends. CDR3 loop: CASTSYNSPLHF. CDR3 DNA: TGTGCCAGCACGAGCTATAATTCACCCCTCCACTTT.

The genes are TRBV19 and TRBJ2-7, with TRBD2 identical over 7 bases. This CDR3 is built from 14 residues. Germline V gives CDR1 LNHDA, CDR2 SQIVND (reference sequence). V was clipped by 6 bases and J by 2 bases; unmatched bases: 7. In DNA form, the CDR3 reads TGTGCCAGTAGGCCTACCGGGACTACCTACGAGCAGTACTTC. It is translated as CASRPTGTTYEQYF.

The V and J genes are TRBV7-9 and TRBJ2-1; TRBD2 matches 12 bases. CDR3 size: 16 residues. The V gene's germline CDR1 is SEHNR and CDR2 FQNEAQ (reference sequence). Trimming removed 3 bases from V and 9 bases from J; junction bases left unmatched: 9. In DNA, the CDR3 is TGTGCCAGCAGCTTCTCCTATCTAGCGGGGGGGGGTGAGCAGTTCTTC. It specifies CASSFSYLAGGGEQFF.

CDR3 sequence reads: CASSLVGTEAFF. For the CDR3, the DNA is TGTGCCAGCAGCTTGGTCGGCACTGAAGCTTTCTTT. The rearrangement uses TRBV5-6 and TRBJ1-1; D not resolved. The CDR3 is 12 residues long. V gave up 0 bases and J gave up 4 bases, with 4 bases separating them. The germline CDR1 and CDR2 sequences are SGHDT and YYEEEE. Together with reference TRBV5-6 and TRBJ1-1, the CDR3 gives the full variable domain: DAGVTQSPTHLIKTRGQQVTLRCSPKSGHDTVSWYQQALGQGPQFIFQYYEEEERQRGNFPDRFSGHQFPNYSSELNVNALLLGDSALYLCASSLVGTEAFFGQGTRLTVV.

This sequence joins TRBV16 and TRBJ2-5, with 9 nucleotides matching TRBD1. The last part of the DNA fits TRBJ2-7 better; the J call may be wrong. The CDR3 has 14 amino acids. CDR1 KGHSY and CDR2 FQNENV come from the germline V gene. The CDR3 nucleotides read TGTGCCAGCAGCCAGGGACAGGGAGGCAACGAGCAGTACTTC. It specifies CASSQGQGGNEQYF.

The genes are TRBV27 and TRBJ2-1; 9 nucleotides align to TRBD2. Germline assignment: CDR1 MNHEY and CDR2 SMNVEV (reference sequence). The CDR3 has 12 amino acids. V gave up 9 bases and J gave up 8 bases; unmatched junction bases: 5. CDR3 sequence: CASAGGPYEQFF. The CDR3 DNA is TGTGCCAGTGCGGGGGGGCCATATGAGCAGTTCTTC.

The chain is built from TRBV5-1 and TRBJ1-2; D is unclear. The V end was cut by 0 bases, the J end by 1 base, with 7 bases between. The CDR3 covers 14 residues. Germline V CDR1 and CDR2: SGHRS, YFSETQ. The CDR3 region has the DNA TGCGCCAGCAGCTTGGACGCAGTTAACTATGGCTACACCTTC. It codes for CASSLDAVNYGYTF.

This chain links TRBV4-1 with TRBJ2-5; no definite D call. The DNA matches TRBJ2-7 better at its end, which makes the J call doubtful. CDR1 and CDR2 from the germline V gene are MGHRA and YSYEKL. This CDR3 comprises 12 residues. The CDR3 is CASSQVGREQYF. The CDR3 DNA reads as TGCGCCAGCAGCCAAGTTGGGCGCGAGCAGTACTTC.

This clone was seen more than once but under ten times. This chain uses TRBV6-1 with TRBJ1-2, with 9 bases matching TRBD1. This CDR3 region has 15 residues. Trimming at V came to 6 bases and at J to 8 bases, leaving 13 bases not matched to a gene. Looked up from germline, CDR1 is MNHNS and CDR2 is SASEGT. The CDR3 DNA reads TGTGCCAGCAGGGCGCGGGACAGGGTTTCTAAGGGCTACACCTTC. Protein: CASRARDRVSKGYTF.

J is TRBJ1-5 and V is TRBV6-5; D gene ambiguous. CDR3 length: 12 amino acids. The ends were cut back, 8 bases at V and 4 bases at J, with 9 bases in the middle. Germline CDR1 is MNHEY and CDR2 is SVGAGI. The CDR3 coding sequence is TGTGCCAGCGGGAGGTTAAATCAGCCCCAGCATTTT. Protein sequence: CASGRLNQPQHF.

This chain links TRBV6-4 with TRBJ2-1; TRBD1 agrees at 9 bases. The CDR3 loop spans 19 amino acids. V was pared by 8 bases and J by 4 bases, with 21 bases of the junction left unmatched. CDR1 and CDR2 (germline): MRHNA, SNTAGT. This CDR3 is CASAIPAGYPGQGYNEQFF. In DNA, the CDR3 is TGTGCCAGCGCCATTCCTGCGGGTTATCCGGGACAGGGATACAATGAGCAGTTCTTC.

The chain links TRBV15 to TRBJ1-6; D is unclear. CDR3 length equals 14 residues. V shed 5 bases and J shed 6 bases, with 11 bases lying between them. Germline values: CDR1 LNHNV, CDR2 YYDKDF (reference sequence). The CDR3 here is CATSSRQTNSPLHF. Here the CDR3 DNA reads TGTGCCACCAGCTCGCGGCAGACTAATTCACCCCTCCACTTT.

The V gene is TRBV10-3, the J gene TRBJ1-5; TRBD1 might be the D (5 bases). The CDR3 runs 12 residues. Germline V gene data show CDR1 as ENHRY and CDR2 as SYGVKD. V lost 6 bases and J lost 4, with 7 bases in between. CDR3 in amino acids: CAIRTENQPQHF. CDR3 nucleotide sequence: TGTGCCATCAGGACAGAGAATCAGCCCCAGCATTTT.

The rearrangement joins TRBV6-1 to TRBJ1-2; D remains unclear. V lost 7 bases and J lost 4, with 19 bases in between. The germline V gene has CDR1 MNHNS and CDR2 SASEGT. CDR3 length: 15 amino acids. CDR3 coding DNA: TGTGCCAGCAACCCGCTAGGTGGAGAGCCCTATGGCTACACCTTC. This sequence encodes CASNPLGGEPYGYTF.